This record covers a single T cell receptor (beta chain). What it binds is not known. Trimming pared 10 bases from V and 7 bases from J, leaving 28 bases between. The length of the CDR3 is 16 residues. CDR1 MDHEN and CDR2 SYDVKM come from the germline V gene. This specimen comes from a study of cytomegalovirus exposure and HLA in healthy donors. General observations from the study: Excluded: some indistinguishable V segments such as TRBV6-2 and TRBV6-3.

The study ran its PCR with 60 Vbeta and 13 Jbeta primers. The table came from immunoSEQ multiplex PCR; TCRdb's copy has only in-frame clones and leaves some out. The sample lists 150,000 to 200,000 clones, roughly 82% occurring once. This chain joins TRBV28 and TRBJ1-2; D is possibly TRBD1 (5 bases). Sequencing used PBMCs. This TCR was recovered from a woman in her forties or fifties in good health and CMV-seronegative. The CDR3 DNA reads TGTGCCACCGTTCCCTCCCGGGCAGGGAGGAGCAGTGGCTACACCTTC. Protein product: CATVPSRAGRSSGYTF.